The clone carrying this T cell receptor beta chain was observed a single time. The data were taken from a study of T cell responses to AZD1222 COVID-19 vaccine. CDR1 SGHRS and CDR2 YFSETQ come from the germline V gene. The CDR3 totals 15 residues. V shed 2 bases, J shed 8 bases, and the junction held 10 bases outside the gene matches. The protocol was immunoSEQ multiplex PCR, while the TCRdb copy is restricted to in-frame clones and leaves out a portion. This table has under 150,000 clones, around 85% appearing once. The chain is built from TRBV5-1 and TRBJ1-3, with 7 bases aligning to TRBD1. The receptor's source is an adult in good health. Source: peripheral blood, taken on day 0 of MenACWY control vaccination. CDR3: CASSLGAGGSDTIYF. As DNA, the CDR3 is TGCGCCAGCAGCTTAGGGGCAGGGGGATCGGACACCATATATTTT.